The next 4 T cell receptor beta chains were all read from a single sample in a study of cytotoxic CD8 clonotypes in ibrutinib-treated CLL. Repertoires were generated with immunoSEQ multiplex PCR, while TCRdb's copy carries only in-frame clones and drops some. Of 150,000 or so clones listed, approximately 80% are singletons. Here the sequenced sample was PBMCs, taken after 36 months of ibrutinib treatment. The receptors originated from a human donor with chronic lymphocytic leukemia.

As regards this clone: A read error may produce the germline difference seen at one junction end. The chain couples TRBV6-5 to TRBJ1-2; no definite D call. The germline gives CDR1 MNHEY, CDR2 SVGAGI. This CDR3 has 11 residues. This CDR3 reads CATSGFYGYTF. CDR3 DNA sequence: TGTGCCACCAGTGGTTTCTATGGCTACACCTTC.

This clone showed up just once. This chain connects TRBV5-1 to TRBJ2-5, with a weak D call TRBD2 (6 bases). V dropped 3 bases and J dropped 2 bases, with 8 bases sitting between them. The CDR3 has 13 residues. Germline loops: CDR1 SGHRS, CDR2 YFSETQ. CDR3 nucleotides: TGCGCCAGCAGCTGGCGGGGACAAGAGACCCAGTACTTC. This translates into CASSWRGQETQYF.

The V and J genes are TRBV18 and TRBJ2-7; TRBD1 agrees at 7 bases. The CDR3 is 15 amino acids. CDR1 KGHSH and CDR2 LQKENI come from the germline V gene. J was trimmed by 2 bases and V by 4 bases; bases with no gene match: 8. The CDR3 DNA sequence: TGTGCCAGCTCACAGGGGGTGGGACAGACCTACGAGCAGTACTTC. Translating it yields CASSQGVGQTYEQYF.

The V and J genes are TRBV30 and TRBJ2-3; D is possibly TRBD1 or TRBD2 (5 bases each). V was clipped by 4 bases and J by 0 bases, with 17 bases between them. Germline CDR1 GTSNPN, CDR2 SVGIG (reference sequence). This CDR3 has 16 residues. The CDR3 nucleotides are TGTGCCTGGACTCTTTCGGGACGAACTAGCACAGATACGCAGTATTTT. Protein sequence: CAWTLSGRTSTDTQYF. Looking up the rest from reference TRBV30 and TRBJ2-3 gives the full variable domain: SQTIHQWPATLVQPVGSPLSLECTVEGTSNPNLYWYRQAAGRGLQLLFYSVGIGQISSEVPQNLSASRPQDRQFILSSKKLLLSDSGFYLCAWTLSGRTSTDTQYFGPGTRLTVL.